A selection of T cell receptor beta chains follows, all from one sample in a study of long-term antiretroviral therapy in people with HIV. Assay: immunoSEQ multiplex PCR; the TCRdb copy retains only in-frame clones and omits some. The sample lists tens of thousands of clones; about 88% were seen once. Sample: unsorted PBMCs, taken around 2.6 years after starting antiretroviral therapy. These receptors all stem from a man aged 40-50 years with HIV. Each CDR3 is given with its conserved first and last residue. The order of the fields is J gene, V gene, clone size, D gene, CDR3 DNA, CDR3 protein. A D gene is named only where the DNA matches it firmly. Rows give clone size only sometimes, using once, few, many, or a class for an expanded clone.

TRBJ2-3,TRBV5-1,NA,NA,TGCGCCAGCAGCTCCCAGGGGCCCCCAGATACGCAGTATTTT,CASSSQGPPDTQYF
TRBJ2-5,TRBV2,NA,NA,TGTGCCAGCAGTGCTAGCGATGGAGAGACCCAGTACTTC,CASSASDGETQYF
TRBJ2-7,TRBV6-6,NA,TRBD1,TGTGCCAGCACCTTACATCCCGGGACAGGGGCCTACGAGCAGTACTTC,CASTLHPGTGAYEQYF
TRBJ2-1,TRBV4-2,once,NA,TGTGCCAGCAGCCAAGACAGGGTCTCCTACAATGAGCAGTTCTTC,CASSQDRVSYNEQFF
TRBJ2-1,TRBV29-1,NA,TRBD2,TGCAGCGTTGAAGGGGCGGGGGGCTACTACAATGAGCAGTTCTTC,CSVEGAGGYYNEQFF
TRBJ2-7,TRBV7-6,once,TRBD2,TGTGCCAGCAGCTGGGCCCCGGGACTAGCGGGGGGGTACGAGCAGTACTTC,CASSWAPGLAGGYEQYF
TRBJ2-2,TRBV28,NA,TRBD2,TGTGCCAGCAAGGACCTAGCGGGGGCCGGGGAGCTGTTTTTT,CASKDLAGAGELFF
TRBJ1-2,TRBV7-2,NA,NA,TGTGCCAGCAGCTCCCTTCGCGGGGGCTACTATGGCTACACCTTC,CASSSLRGGYYGYTF
TRBJ2-7,TRBV5-4,NA,NA,TGTGCCAGCAGCAGAGAGAACTACGAGCAGTACTTC,CASSRENYEQYF
TRBJ1-5,TRBV2,NA,NA,TGTGCCAGCAGTGAAGAGGGCTCGATGGCGGGCAATCAGCCCCAGCATTTT,CASSEEGSMAGNQPQHF
TRBJ1-3,TRBV10-3,few,TRBD1,TGTGCCATCAGTGAACCCGGGACAGGGGAGGTCAACACCATATATTTT,CAISEPGTGEVNTIYF
TRBJ1-3,TRBV10-3,NA,NA,TGTGCCATCAGCGTCGGTTACGGAACCAGAGACACCATATATTTT,CAISVGYGTRDTIYF
TRBJ1-5,TRBV19,NA,NA,TGTGCCAGTAGAACTACACCAAATAGCAATCAGCCCCAGCATTTT,CASRTTPNSNQPQHF
TRBJ2-7,TRBV10-3,once,TRBD1,TGTGCCATCAGTGAGAGGACAGGGGTAAAAGCATACGAGCAGTACTTC,CAISERTGVKAYEQYF
TRBJ1-5,TRBV18,NA,NA,TGTGCCAGCTCACCACCGGGCGGACAAAGCAATCAGCCCCAGCATTTT,CASSPPGGQSNQPQHF